A single T cell receptor beta chain is shown here with its context. Its antigen remains undetermined. Nothing much larger sits one base from this clone, and base qualities are not available. Including cysteine and phenylalanine, the CDR3 has 13 amino acids. Of all the DNA, just the CDR3 is kept, 39 bases in frame from base 1. Compared with germline, V lacks 1 base and J lacks 6 bases; bases without a gene match: 1. CDR1 SNHLY and CDR2 FYNNEI are derived from the germline V gene. The immunoSEQ Assay, a bias-controlled multiplex PCR, was used to amplify TCRbeta CDR3 regions from genomic DNA. Turning to the authors' computational methods: The number of nucleated cells in each sample was estimated from the amplification of reference gene primers within the assay. To quantify the absolute abundance of each unique TCRbeta CDR3 rearrangement, sequence reads were collapsed and filtered. For each sample, productive Simpson clonality was calculated as the square root of Simpson's diversity index over productive rearrangements. The clones in this table, taken by TCRdb from immuneACCESS, are in-frame only. Not every clone is retained; where verified, under half of the shortfall comes from an unresolved V gene, and the cause of the rest is unknown. The V and J calls and clone size come from that table; D and trimming were worked out from the DNA. Counted in this sample were about 74,000 clones; approximately 80% of them appeared once. In total, the top ten clones hold 13% of the sample.

Each collaborating institution followed its own protocols to collect whole blood in K2EDTA tubes. Collaborator samples were shipped for TCRbeta analysis as frozen whole blood, isolated PBMCs, or DNA extracted from either sample type. The data were taken from a study of blood T cell repertoires in COVID-19 (dated by TCRdb to 2018 to 2020). General notes on the study: Samples from collaborators originated in the United States, Italy and Spain and spanned both the acute and convalescent phases of COVID-19. The material from the prospective study consisted of cDNA or gDNA derived from T cells, B-cell-depleted T cells, or PBMCs. Subjects who had been exposed to COVID-19, were actively infected with it, or had recovered from it provided the deeply sampled blood TCRbeta repertoires that made up the dataset. The repertoires were released in a freely available public database meant as a resource for research on the immune response to SARS-CoV-2. The samples were drawn from two sources: the first 160 participants of the ongoing ImmuneRACE study, and 1,254 subjects contributed by 6 global collaborators. Nearly every sample came with metadata listing a de-identified subject ID, COVID-19 status, age in years and sex. Where HLA class I and class II types were available, the types were taken from metadata supplied by the sample provider, not from assay-based typing. Summary of the overall study and its limitations: The quantity of clinical and demographic metadata differed by source and by participant and was supplied without curation.

The sample was peripheral blood. This sequence uses TRBV2 and TRBJ2-7, with 9 bases aligning to TRBD1. This receptor was taken from a human donor in a cohort sampled during active COVID-19. CDR3 sequence: CASSEGDRVEQYF. In nucleotide form, the sequence is TGTGCCAGCAGTGAAGGGGACAGGGTCGAGCAGTACTTC.